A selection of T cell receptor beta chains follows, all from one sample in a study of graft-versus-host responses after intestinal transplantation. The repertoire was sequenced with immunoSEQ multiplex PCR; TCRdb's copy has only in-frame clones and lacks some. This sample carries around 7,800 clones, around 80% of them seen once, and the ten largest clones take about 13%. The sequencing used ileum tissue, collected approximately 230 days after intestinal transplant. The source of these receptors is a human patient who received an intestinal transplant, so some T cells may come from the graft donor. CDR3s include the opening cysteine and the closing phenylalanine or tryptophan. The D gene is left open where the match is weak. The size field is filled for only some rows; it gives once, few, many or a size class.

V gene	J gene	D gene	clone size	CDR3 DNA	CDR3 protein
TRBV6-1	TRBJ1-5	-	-	TGTGCCAGCAGTGTGAGGAGGGACGTTTCTCAGCCCCAGCATTTT	CASSVRRDVSQPQHF
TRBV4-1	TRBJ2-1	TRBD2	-	TGCGCCAGCAGCCAAGATAGCGGGAGGGGGAATGAGCAGTTCTTC	CASSQDSGRGNEQFF
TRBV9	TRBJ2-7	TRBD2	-	TGTGCCAGCAACGGGGGGTTAGCCACCTACGAGCAGTACTTC	CASNGGLATYEQYF
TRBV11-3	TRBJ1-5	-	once	TGTGCCAGCAGCGCCCGACATAGCAATCAGCCCCAGCATTTT	CASSARHSNQPQHF
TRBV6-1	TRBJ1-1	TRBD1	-	TGTGCCAGCAGACGCCCCGGACAGGGGACTGAAGCTTTCTTT	CASRRPGQGTEAFF
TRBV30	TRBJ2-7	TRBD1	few	TGTGCCTGGAATGGGGGGACAGGGATCTCCTACGAGCAGTACTTC	CAWNGGTGISYEQYF
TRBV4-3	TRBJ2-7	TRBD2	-	TGCGCCAGCAGCCACGGGGGGGCCCCCCCTCCCAACGAGCAGTACTTC	CASSHGGAPPPNEQYF
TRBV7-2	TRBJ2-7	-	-	TGTGCCAGCAGCTTAGGGGGGGAAACTTACGAGCAGTACTTC	CASSLGGETYEQYF
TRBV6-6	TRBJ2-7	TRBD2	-	TGTGCCAGCAGTCCGGGACTAGCGGGCCGCTCCTACGAGCAGTACTTC	CASSPGLAGRSYEQYF
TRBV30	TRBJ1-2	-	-	TGTGCCTGGGGTGGTCGGGGGGACTATGGCTACACCTTC	CAWGGRGDYGYTF
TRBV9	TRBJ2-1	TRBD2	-	TGTGCCAGCAGCGTAGGGGCTAGCGGGGGGGATGAGCAGTTCTTC	CASSVGASGGDEQFF
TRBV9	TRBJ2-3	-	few	TGTGCCAGCAGCCCGAGACGCGGCTCTGCCACAGATACGCAGTATTTT	CASSPRRGSATDTQYF
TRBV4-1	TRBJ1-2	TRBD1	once	TGCGCCAGCAGCCAAGATGACGGGGGACAGGGTGTCTATGGCTACACCTTC	CASSQDDGGQGVYGYTF
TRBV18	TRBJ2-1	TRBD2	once	TGTGCCAGCTCACCCGGACTAGCGGGAGAGCCCTACAATGAGCAGTTCTTC	CASSPGLAGEPYNEQFF
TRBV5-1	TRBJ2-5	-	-	TGCGCCAGCAGCTTGAGCCCCGTAGAGACCCAGTACTTC	CASSLSPVETQYF
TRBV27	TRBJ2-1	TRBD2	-	TGTGCCAGCAGCTCCTTCTTATTCACGTACGTAAGGACTAGCTACAATGAGCAGTTCTTC	CASSSFLFTYVRTSYNEQFF
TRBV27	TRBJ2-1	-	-	TGTGCCAGCAGTTTTCCCCACAAGGAGCAGTTCTTC	CASSFPHKEQFF
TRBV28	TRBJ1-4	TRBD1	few	TGTGCCAGCAGTCGAGCCGGGACAGCGAATAATGAAAAACTGTTTTTT	CASSRAGTANNEKLFF
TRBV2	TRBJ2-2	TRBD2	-	TGTGCCAGCAGTGATATTCGGGGACTAGCGGGGGGCAGGAACACCGGGGAGCTGTTTTTT	CASSDIRGLAGGRNTGELFF
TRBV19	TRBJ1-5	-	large	TGTGCCAGTACAGATCAGCCCCAGCATTTT	CASTDQPQHF
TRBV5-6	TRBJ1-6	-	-	TGTGCCAGCAGCCCGAGGGTTGGGAGCTCCTATAATTCACCCCTCCACTTT	CASSPRVGSSYNSPLHF
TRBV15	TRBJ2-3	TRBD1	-	TGTGCCACCAGCACTGCTAGGGGGCGAGATACGCAGTATTTT	CATSTARGRDTQYF
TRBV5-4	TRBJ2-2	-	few	TGTGCCAGCAGCTTGGGTCGAACTACGAACACCGGGGAGCTGTTTTTT	CASSLGRTTNTGELFF
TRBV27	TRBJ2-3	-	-	TGTGCCAGCAGTTTTCAGGGCAGTTTACTTGATACGCAGTATTTT	CASSFQGSLLDTQYF
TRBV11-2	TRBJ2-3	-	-	TGTGCCAGCAGTTTCGTTAGCACAGATACGCAGTATTTT	CASSFVSTDTQYF
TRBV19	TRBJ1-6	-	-	TGTGCCAGCTCCTACAGCTCCTATAATTCACCCCTCCACTTT	CASSYSSYNSPLHF
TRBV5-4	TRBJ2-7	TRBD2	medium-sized	TGTGCCAGCAGCTTGGATGTCGGCGGGAGGGGTCATTCCTACGAGCAGTACTTC	CASSLDVGGRGHSYEQYF
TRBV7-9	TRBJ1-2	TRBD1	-	TGTGCCAGCAGCTTGGTGGACAGGGTGGGGGGCTACACCTTC	CASSLVDRVGGYTF
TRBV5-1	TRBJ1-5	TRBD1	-	TGCGCCAGCAGCCCGGGACAGGGGAGCAATCAGCCCCAGCATTTT	CASSPGQGSNQPQHF
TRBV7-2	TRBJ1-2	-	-	TGTGCCAGCAGCTTAGCCAGGGGCAACGGCTACACCTTC	CASSLARGNGYTF
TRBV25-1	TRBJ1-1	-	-	TGTGCCAGCAGTGAACAAGGGAGACCCACTGAAGCTTTCTTT	CASSEQGRPTEAFF
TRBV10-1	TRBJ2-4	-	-	TGCGCCAGCAGTGAAGAGGGAGGCCTTTCCAAAAACATTCAGTACTTC	CASSEEGGLSKNIQYF
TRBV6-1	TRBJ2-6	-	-	TGTGCCAGCAGTCTGAGTTTGCCTGGGGCCAACGTCCTGACTTTC	CASSLSLPGANVLTF
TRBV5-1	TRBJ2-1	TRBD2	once	TGCGCCAGCAGCTTGTGGGGACTAGCGTACCGAGACAACTACAATGAGCAGTTCTTC	CASSLWGLAYRDNYNEQFF
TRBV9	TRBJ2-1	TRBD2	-	TGTGCCAGCAGCGAGAGCGGGAGATCCTACAATGAGCAGTTCTTC	CASSESGRSYNEQFF
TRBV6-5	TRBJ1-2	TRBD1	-	TGTGCCACTCTAGGGACAGACGGGAACTATGGCTACACCTTC	CATLGTDGNYGYTF
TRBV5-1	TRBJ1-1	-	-	TGCGCCAGCAGCTCCCTGGGGGGAGATGAAGCTTTCTTT	CASSSLGGDEAFF
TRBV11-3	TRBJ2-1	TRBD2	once	TGTGCCAGCAGCTTAGGCGCGACGGGGGGTGTTGAAGAGCAGTTCTTC	CASSLGATGGVEEQFF
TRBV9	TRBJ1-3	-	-	TGTGCCAGCAGCGTAGACAGCTCTGGAAACACCATATATTTT	CASSVDSSGNTIYF
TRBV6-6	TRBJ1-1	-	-	TGTGCCAGCAGTCCCATACGCCACAGGGACACTGAAGCTTTCTTT	CASSPIRHRDTEAFF